This is a list of T cell receptor beta chains from one sample in a study of control samples from healthy donors and cancer patients. The protocol was immunoSEQ multiplex PCR, while the TCRdb copy is restricted to in-frame clones and leaves out a portion. This table has more than 65,000 clones, approximately 86% appearing once. Sequencing was performed on blood. These receptors all come from a man aged 60 to 75 in good health. The CDR3 runs from the conserved cysteine through the conserved F or W. Fields, in order: CDR3 DNA, CDR3 protein, V gene, clone size, J gene, D gene. A D gene is named only where the DNA matches it firmly. A clone size is listed for some rows: how often the clone was seen (once, few, many), or a class if it is expanded.

cdr3_nt: TGTGCCAGCAGCGCTACCACCTCGAACACTGAAGCTTTCTTT; cdr3_aa: CASSATTSNTEAFF; v_call: TRBV7-2; clone_size: .; j_call: TRBJ1-1; d_call: .
cdr3_nt: TGTGCCAGCAGTTACCAGAGCGTTACGGGGGAGCAGTACTTC; cdr3_aa: CASSYQSVTGEQYF; v_call: TRBV6-2/TRBV6-3; clone_size: .; j_call: TRBJ2-7; d_call: .
cdr3_nt: TGTGCCAGCAGTTTAAGAGGGAGGAACTCACCCCTCCACTTT; cdr3_aa: CASSLRGRNSPLHF; v_call: TRBV28; clone_size: .; j_call: TRBJ1-6; d_call: .
cdr3_nt: TGTGCCAGCAGTGGGGACGGCAAGTCCTCAACTAATGAAAAACTGTTTTTT; cdr3_aa: CASSGDGKSSTNEKLFF; v_call: TRBV28; clone_size: .; j_call: TRBJ1-4; d_call: .
cdr3_nt: TGTGCCAGCAGATTAATGGGACAGGCTGCTGGTATGAACACTGAAGCTTTCTTT; cdr3_aa: CASRLMGQAAGMNTEAFF; v_call: TRBV28; clone_size: .; j_call: TRBJ1-1; d_call: TRBD1
cdr3_nt: TGTGCCAGCAGTCCGAAGAACCCCACTGAAGCTTTCTTT; cdr3_aa: CASSPKNPTEAFF; v_call: TRBV7-9; clone_size: .; j_call: TRBJ1-1; d_call: .
cdr3_nt: TGTGCCAGCAGCTACGCCCTATCACAGCCCCAGCATTTT; cdr3_aa: CASSYALSQPQHF; v_call: TRBV7-8; clone_size: .; j_call: TRBJ1-5; d_call: .
cdr3_nt: TGCAGCGTTGAGGGAAGCTTCTCAGATACGCAGTATTTT; cdr3_aa: CSVEGSFSDTQYF; v_call: TRBV29-1; clone_size: .; j_call: TRBJ2-3; d_call: .
cdr3_nt: TGTGCCTGGAGTGTACTGCAGGCCCCTTCAGTGACCCAGTACTTC; cdr3_aa: CAWSVLQAPSVTQYF; v_call: TRBV30; clone_size: .; j_call: TRBJ2-5; d_call: .
cdr3_nt: TGCGCCAGCAGTGAGAACAGCAATCAGCCCCAGCATTTT; cdr3_aa: CASSENSNQPQHF; v_call: TRBV10-2; clone_size: .; j_call: TRBJ1-5; d_call: .
cdr3_nt: TGTGCCAGCAGCTCTCAACAGGGAACTAATGAAAAACTGTTTTTT; cdr3_aa: CASSSQQGTNEKLFF; v_call: TRBV11-1; clone_size: .; j_call: TRBJ1-4; d_call: .
cdr3_nt: TGCGCCAGCAGCCAAGAGGGTTTGGGGACCCAGTACTTC; cdr3_aa: CASSQEGLGTQYF; v_call: TRBV4-1; clone_size: .; j_call: TRBJ2-5; d_call: .
cdr3_nt: TGTGCTAGTGGTTTCGGGGGGGCGGAAGCTTTCTTT; cdr3_aa: CASGFGGAEAFF; v_call: TRBV12-5; clone_size: few; j_call: TRBJ1-1; d_call: .
cdr3_nt: TGCGCCAGCAGCCCCTCGGGGCGGAGGTCCGGGGAGCTGTTTTTT; cdr3_aa: CASSPSGRRSGELFF; v_call: TRBV5-1; clone_size: .; j_call: TRBJ2-2; d_call: .
cdr3_nt: TGTGCCACCACGCGGGACTACTCCTACAATGAGCAGTTCTTC; cdr3_aa: CATTRDYSYNEQFF; v_call: TRBV27; clone_size: once; j_call: TRBJ2-1; d_call: TRBD2
cdr3_nt: TGTGCCAGCAGCGCCGCAGGGGGTATGACAGATACGCAGTATTTT; cdr3_aa: CASSAAGGMTDTQYF; v_call: TRBV7-3; clone_size: once; j_call: TRBJ2-3; d_call: TRBD1
cdr3_nt: TGTGCCAGCAGTTATAGACCCGGGAGAGACTACGAGCAGTACTTC; cdr3_aa: CASSYRPGRDYEQYF; v_call: TRBV6-2/TRBV6-3; clone_size: .; j_call: TRBJ2-7; d_call: .
cdr3_nt: TGTGCCAGCAGTTACTTCAATAGCAATCAGCCCCAGCATTTT; cdr3_aa: CASSYFNSNQPQHF; v_call: TRBV6-2/TRBV6-3; clone_size: .; j_call: TRBJ1-5; d_call: .
cdr3_nt: TGTGCCAGCAGCTCCAACTCGGGACAGAACTACAATGAGCAGTTCTTC; cdr3_aa: CASSSNSGQNYNEQFF; v_call: TRBV7-9; clone_size: .; j_call: TRBJ2-1; d_call: TRBD1
cdr3_nt: TGTGCCAGCAGCAACCGAAGGGAGGCGGTAACCTTCGAGCAGTACTTC; cdr3_aa: CASSNRREAVTFEQYF; v_call: TRBV9; clone_size: .; j_call: TRBJ2-7; d_call: .
cdr3_nt: TGTGCCAGCAGCTTAGCGCGGGGGTTCACTGAAGCTTTCTTT; cdr3_aa: CASSLARGFTEAFF; v_call: TRBV7-2; clone_size: .; j_call: TRBJ1-1; d_call: .
cdr3_nt: TGCGCCAGCAGCCAGAACGACAGGGTCGCCTACAATGAGCAGTTCTTC; cdr3_aa: CASSQNDRVAYNEQFF; v_call: TRBV4-1; clone_size: .; j_call: TRBJ2-1; d_call: TRBD1
cdr3_nt: TGCGCCAGCAGCCAAGATCATTTGGGGATGAGTTCCTATAATTCACCCCTCCACTTT; cdr3_aa: CASSQDHLGMSSYNSPLHF; v_call: TRBV4-3; clone_size: .; j_call: TRBJ1-6; d_call: .